Shown below are 30 T cell receptor beta chains from a single sample sequenced in a study of shared clonotypes between healthy human individuals (dated by TCRdb to the early 2020s). The library was built by means of the immunoSEQ multiplex PCR assay. TCRdb holds this immuneACCESS table with in-frame rearrangements only. Some clones are missing; in checked studies, unresolved V genes explain under half, and the rest has no known cause. The sample table shows roughly 1,500,000 clones, and just under 99% are seen once. Of the sample, approximately 0.4% falls within the top ten clones. Sequenced sample: naive CD4+ T cells sorted from blood. The sample's cell subset or site label, decoded: CD45RA+ positively selected. The source of these receptors is a man aged 25-45 years in good health.

The V gene is TRBV9, the J gene TRBJ2-1; weak D call: TRBD2 (6 bases). Trimming stripped 5 bases from V and 5 bases from J, with 17 bases between. Germline CDR1 and CDR2: SGDLS and YYNGEE. This CDR3 has 15 residues. In nucleotides, the CDR3 is TGTGCCAGCAGTGGGGAAGGAGGGGTCAACAATGAGCAGTTCTTC. The encoded protein is CASSGEGGVNNEQFF.

V gene TRBV7-9 combines with J gene TRBJ2-1; no definite D call. The CDR3 has 12 residues. Germline V CDR1 and CDR2: SEHNR, FQNEAQ (reference sequence). V lost 5 bases to trimming and J lost 7 bases, with 9 bases between them. The CDR3: CASSQTLNEQFF. CDR3 DNA sequence: TGTGCCAGCAGCCAGACCCTGAATGAGCAGTTCTTC.

This chain links TRBV6-5 with TRBJ1-2; D gene uncertain. The CDR3 loop spans 13 amino acids. The V gene lost 5 bases and the J gene lost 2 bases, with 9 bases spanning the gap. Germline V gene data show CDR1 as MNHEY and CDR2 as SVGAGI. This CDR3 reads CASSPLRNYGYTF. CDR3 DNA sequence: TGTGCCAGCAGTCCACTACGCAACTATGGCTACACCTTC.

To note about this clone: Other DNA sequences in this specimen translate into the identical CDR3. The chain combines TRBV27 with TRBJ1-5; D unresolved. Germline-derived CDR1 and CDR2 are MNHEY and SMNVEV (reference sequence). The CDR3 is made up of 13 amino acids. Trimming took 8 bases from V and 2 from J, leaving 10 bases between them. CDR3 coding DNA: TGTGCCAGCCGATCCAGAGGCAATCAGCCCCAGCATTTT. Its protein is CASRSRGNQPQHF.

The chain is built from TRBV5-1 and TRBJ2-2, with D maybe TRBD2 (6 bases). Per the germline V gene, CDR1 is SGHRS and CDR2 is YFSETQ. The CDR3 totals 15 residues. Trimming stripped 2 bases from V and 7 bases from J, with 15 bases between. The CDR3 bases are TGCGCCAGCAGCTTCTTTAGCGGCCAAAGCGGGGAGCTGTTTTTT. Translation gives CASSFFSGQSGELFF.

This chain joins TRBV6-1 and TRBJ1-2; 7 bases fit TRBD1. After removal of 4 bases from V and 8 bases from J, the junction contained 7 bases not matched to a gene. Per germline, CDR1 MNHNS and CDR2 SASEGT. The CDR3 runs to 13 residues. In DNA, the CDR3 is TGTGCCAGCAGTGCAAGGGGGCCCTGGGGCTACACCTTC. This translates into CASSARGPWGYTF.

The J gene is TRBJ1-5, the V gene TRBV19; D perhaps matches TRBD1 (5 bases). V dropped 4 bases and J dropped 7 bases, with 17 bases sitting between them. The CDR3 has 15 residues. Germline CDR1 LNHDA, CDR2 SQIVND (reference sequence). The CDR3 nucleotides are TGTGCCAGTAGTAGCCGGGGCATGGCTTCCCAGCCCCAGCATTTT. Protein: CASSSRGMASQPQHF. The full variable domain, rest sourced from reference TRBV19 and TRBJ1-5, is DGGITQSPKYLFRKEGQNVTLSCEQNLNHDAMYWYRQDPGQGLRLIYYSQIVNDFQKGDIAEGYSVSREKKESFPLTVTSAQKNPTAFYLCASSSRGMASQPQHFGDGTRLSIL.

The genes are TRBV4-3 and TRBJ2-1, with D uncertain. The CDR3 is made up of 13 amino acids. CDR1 is LGHNA, CDR2 YSLEER, per germline. Trimming took 0 bases from V and 5 from J, leaving 5 bases between them. DNA for the CDR3: TGCGCCAGCAGCCAAGAAACAGACAATGAGCAGTTCTTC. This sequence encodes CASSQETDNEQFF.

The chain is built from TRBV18 and TRBJ2-7, with TRBD2 matching 7 bases. The CDR3 loop spans 15 amino acids. V was pared by 6 bases and J by 0 bases, with 8 bases of the junction left unmatched. Per germline, CDR1 KGHSH and CDR2 LQKENI. The CDR3 nucleotides are TGTGCCAGCTCCATCGGTAGCGGGCTCTCCTACGAGCAGTACTTC. Its protein product is CASSIGSGLSYEQYF. The full variable domain, completed using reference TRBV18 and TRBJ2-7, is NAGVMQNPRHLVRRRGQEARLRCSPMKGHSHVYWYRQLPEEGLKFMVYLQKENIIDESGMPKERFSAEFPKEGPSILRIQQVVRGDSAAYFCASSIGSGLSYEQYFGPGTRLTVT.

This clone showed up just once. The V and J genes are TRBV21-1 and TRBJ2-2; TRBD2, the table's D call, lacks a check against the DNA. TRBV21-1 is shown as a pseudogene. The CDR3 loop spans 21 amino acids. CDR3 region: CASSKHTPGTSGRAYTGELFF. The DNA of the CDR3 is TGTGCCAGCAGCAAGCACACGCCCGGGACTAGCGGGAGGGCATACACCGGGGAGCTGTTTTTT.

V is TRBV23-1 and J is TRBJ2-6, with D possibly being TRBD1 or TRBD2 (5 bases each). TRBV23-1 is classed as an ORF, of uncertain function. The V end was cut by 1 base, the J end by 3 bases, with 7 bases between. This CDR3 has 15 residues. The CDR3 reads CASSQLGVGANVLTF. CDR3 nucleotide sequence: TGCGCCAGCAGTCAATTGGGGGTTGGGGCCAACGTCCTGACTTTC.

Turning to this clone: The same CDR3 arises from other DNA sequences in this sample as well. The rearrangement links TRBV7-2 to TRBJ2-7, with D unclear. V was pared by 0 bases and J by 4 bases, with 7 bases between. In germline, CDR1 is SGHTA, CDR2 FQGNSA. The CDR3 is 13 residues long. The CDR3 reads CASSLALRYEQYF. In nucleotides, the CDR3 is TGTGCCAGCAGCTTAGCGTTGAGATACGAGCAGTACTTC.

Here the CDR3 DNA reads TGCAGCGTGGAACCCCTGACAGGGCGTGAGCAGTTCTTC. This gives the protein CSVEPLTGREQFF. This chain connects TRBV29-1 to TRBJ2-1; 7 bases are shared with TRBD1. CDR3 size: 13 residues. Germline V lookup: CDR1 SQVTM, CDR2 ANQGSEA. V lost 6 bases to trimming and J lost 9 bases; unmatched junction nucleotides: 11.

This chain connects TRBV4-1 to TRBJ1-2; D call uncertain. This CDR3 has 16 amino acids. Trimming removed 6 bases at V and 5 bases at J, with 22 bases between. Per the germline V gene, CDR1 is MGHRA and CDR2 is YSYEKL. The CDR3 sequence is CASSPVGKGNRYGYTF. DNA of the CDR3: TGCGCCAGCAGTCCGGTAGGGAAAGGGAATCGGTATGGCTACACCTTC.

V usage is TRBV4-3 and J usage is TRBJ2-7, with D perhaps matching TRBD1 or TRBD2 (5 bases each). Per the germline V gene, CDR1 is LGHNA and CDR2 is YSLEER. V was clipped by 3 bases and J by 4 bases, with 16 bases between them. The CDR3 loop spans 15 amino acids. In nucleotides, the CDR3 is TGCGCCAGCAGCCATCGCGACGGTGAGGGGTACGAGCAGTACTTC. Amino acids: CASSHRDGEGYEQYF.

The chain uses TRBV9 and TRBJ2-1; tentatively, D is TRBD2 (5 bases). The V gene's germline CDR1 is SGDLS and CDR2 YYNGEE. The CDR3 extends over 15 amino acids. The V gene lost 0 bases and the J gene lost 9 bases, with 16 bases spanning the gap. This CDR3 is CASSVVSTSGVEQFF. CDR3 nucleotide sequence: TGTGCCAGCAGCGTAGTCTCCACAAGCGGCGTTGAGCAGTTCTTC.

The chain carries TRBV30 and TRBJ2-7; D gene ambiguous. This CDR3 has 10 amino acids. The germline CDR1 and CDR2 sequences are GTSNPN and SVGIG (reference sequence). V was pared by 1 base and J by 6 bases, with 4 bases between. In DNA, the CDR3 is TGTGCCTGGAGTGGGGCCGAGCAGTACTTC. Encoded protein: CAWSGAEQYF.

This clone has just one count. The rearrangement joins TRBV4-3 to TRBJ2-1, with 11 bases aligning to TRBD1. V shed 4 bases, J shed 8 bases, and the junction held 1 base outside the gene matches. This CDR3 is built from 13 residues. The V gene's germline CDR1 is LGHNA and CDR2 YSLEER. The CDR3 coding sequence is TGCGCCAGCAGCCGGGACAGGGGGGATGAGCAGTTCTTC. Its translation is CASSRDRGDEQFF.

The chain uses TRBV7-9 and TRBJ2-7; 11 bases line up with TRBD2. Germline V gene data show CDR1 as SEHNR and CDR2 as FQNEAQ (reference sequence). The CDR3 is 16 residues long. Losses at the gene ends were 2 bases for V and 4 bases for J; bases not matched to a gene: 7. CDR3 loop: CASSLPSGRFRYEQYF. In DNA, the CDR3 is TGTGCCAGCAGCTTACCTAGCGGGAGGTTTAGGTACGAGCAGTACTTC. The whole variable domain, remainder taken from reference TRBV7-9 and TRBJ2-7, is DTGVSQNPRHKITKRGQNVTFRCDPISEHNRLYWYRQTLGQGPEFLTYFQNEAQLEKSRLLSDRFSAERPKGSFSTLEIQRTEQGDSAMYLCASSLPSGRFRYEQYFGPGTRLTVT.

The rearrangement uses TRBV5-6 and TRBJ2-5; no reliable D call. CDR1 and CDR2 (germline): SGHDT, YYEEEE. V was cut by 4 bases and J by 2 bases, with 12 bases left in between. The CDR3 length is 14 residues. CDR3 in amino acids: CASSPWSGQETQYF. Here the CDR3 DNA reads TGTGCCAGCAGCCCATGGTCGGGTCAAGAGACCCAGTACTTC.

The chain employs TRBV5-1 and TRBJ2-5; possibly TRBD2 for D (6 bases). Germline values: CDR1 SGHRS, CDR2 YFSETQ. Trimming left V 1 base short and J 5 bases short, with 12 bases between. This CDR3 has 14 residues. The chain's CDR3 is CASSLSRDWETQYF. CDR3 in DNA: TGCGCCAGCAGCTTGAGCCGGGACTGGGAGACCCAGTACTTC.

The chain recombines TRBV7-2 with TRBJ1-2, with D perhaps TRBD1 (5 bases). Germline V CDR1 and CDR2: SGHTA, FQGNSA. The CDR3 runs to 13 residues. V dropped 1 base and J dropped 8 bases, with 11 bases sitting between them. This chain's CDR3 is CASSLGGSVGYTF. DNA for the CDR3: TGTGCCAGCAGCTTAGGGGGGAGTGTAGGCTACACCTTC.

This chain connects TRBV11-2 to TRBJ1-1; 7 positions match TRBD1. Germline-derived CDR1 and CDR2 are SGHAT and FQNNGV. Germline trimming cut 7 bases from V and 5 bases from J; bases unmatched to any gene: 13. The length of the CDR3 is 15 residues. CDR3: CASTPVKGARTEAFF. CDR3 bases: TGTGCCAGCACCCCGGTCAAGGGGGCGCGGACTGAAGCTTTCTTT.

The table lists this clone with a few counts. This chain uses TRBV7-9 with TRBJ1-5; 8 nucleotides align to TRBD1. The CDR3 runs to 14 residues. Germline assignment: CDR1 SEHNR and CDR2 FQNEAQ (reference sequence). V was clipped by 1 base and J by 6 bases; unmatched bases: 2. CDR3 sequence: CASSLDRGTQPQHF. The CDR3 nucleotides are TGTGCCAGCAGCTTAGACAGGGGGACTCAGCCCCAGCATTTT.

The rearrangement uses TRBV28 and TRBJ1-4; D is uncertain. The germline CDR1 and CDR2 sequences are MDHEN and SYDVKM. Trimming pared 3 bases from V and 4 bases from J, leaving 6 bases between. This CDR3 contains 13 residues. Here the CDR3 DNA reads TGTGCCAGCAGTTTGTGGGATAATGAAAAACTGTTTTTT. Its protein is CASSLWDNEKLFF.

On this clone itself: This sample also contains other DNA sequences that code for the same CDR3. Written as DNA, the CDR3 is TGCGCCAGCAGCTTGCTGGGGCAGGGGAACACCGGGGAGCTGTTTTTT. Amino acid sequence: CASSLLGQGNTGELFF. This chain links TRBV5-1 with TRBJ2-2; D perhaps matches TRBD1 (5 bases). The CDR3 is 16 amino acids. Trimming cost V 1 base and J 1 base, with 11 bases left between them. Germline V lookup: CDR1 SGHRS, CDR2 YFSETQ.

This sequence joins TRBV27 and TRBJ1-4; perhaps TRBD1 as D (5 bases). The germline V gene encodes CDR1 MNHEY and CDR2 SMNVEV (reference sequence). CDR3 size: 13 residues. The V end lost 4 bases, the J end lost 10 bases, and 13 bases lay between the germline ends. DNA of the CDR3: TGTGCCAGCAGTTCCCGGGGCCGAGGAAAACTGTTTTTT. This codes for CASSSRGRGKLFF.

The chain has TRBV9 and TRBJ2-5; no firm D call. This CDR3 is 15 amino acids long. The germline V gene has CDR1 SGDLS and CDR2 YYNGEE. The germline V and J ends were trimmed by 3 bases and 5 bases, with 17 bases remaining between them. The CDR3 spells CASSANLGVGETQYF. The CDR3 DNA reads TGTGCCAGCAGCGCCAACCTGGGCGTCGGGGAGACCCAGTACTTC.

CDR3 residues: CASSLARGLQGPTDTQYF. DNA for the CDR3: TGCGCCAGCAGCTTGGCCCGCGGTTTACAGGGCCCCACAGATACGCAGTATTTT. The chain is built from TRBV5-1 and TRBJ2-3; maybe TRBD1 (6 bases). Trimming shortened V by 0 bases and J by 2 bases, and 19 bases separated the two germline ends. This CDR3 is 18 amino acids long. CDR1 is SGHRS, CDR2 YFSETQ, per germline.

The rearrangement joins TRBV18 to TRBJ2-7; a weak D match, TRBD2 (5 bases). Trimming shortened V by 3 bases and J by 12 bases, and 12 bases separated the two germline ends. This CDR3 region has 11 residues. From germline, CDR1 is KGHSH and CDR2 LQKENI. The CDR3 sequence: CASSPEAGSYF. CDR3 nucleotides: TGTGCCAGCTCACCGGAGGCAGGTTCGTACTTC.